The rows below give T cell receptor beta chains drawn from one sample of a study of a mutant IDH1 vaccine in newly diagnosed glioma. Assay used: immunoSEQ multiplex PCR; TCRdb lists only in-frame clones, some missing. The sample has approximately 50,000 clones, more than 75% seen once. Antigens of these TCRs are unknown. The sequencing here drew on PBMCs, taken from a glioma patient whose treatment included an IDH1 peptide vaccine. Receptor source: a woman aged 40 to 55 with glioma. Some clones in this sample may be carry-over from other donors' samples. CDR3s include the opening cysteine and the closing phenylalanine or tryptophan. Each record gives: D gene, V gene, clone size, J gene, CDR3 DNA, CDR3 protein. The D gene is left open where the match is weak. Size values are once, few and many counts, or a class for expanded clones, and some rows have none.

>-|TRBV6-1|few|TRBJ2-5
TGTGCCAGCAGTGAATTGGTCGGGAGTCAAGAGACCCAGTACTTC
CASSELVGSQETQYF
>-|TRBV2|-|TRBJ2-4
TGTGCCAGCAGTGAAGGCAGGGTTGTGAACATTCAGTACTTC
CASSEGRVVNIQYF
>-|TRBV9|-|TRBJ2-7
TGTGCCAGCAGCCCACAAGTGGTCACCTACGAGCAGTACTTC
CASSPQVVTYEQYF
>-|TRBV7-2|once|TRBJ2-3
TGTGCCAGCAGTCCGGGTTTGAGAGGTCCCCGCACAGATACGCAGTATTTT
CASSPGLRGPRTDTQYF
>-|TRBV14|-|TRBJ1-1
TGTGCCAGCAGCCAAGAATTCAGGATCACTGAAGCTTTCTTT
CASSQEFRITEAFF
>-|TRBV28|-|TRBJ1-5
TGTGCCAGCAGTCTACCGCCGAGACAGTTCGAAGGTAGCAATCAGCCCCAGCATTTT
CASSLPPRQFEGSNQPQHF
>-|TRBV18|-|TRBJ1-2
TGTGCCAGCTCACCACCAGGCGACTATGGCTACACCTTC
CASSPPGDYGYTF
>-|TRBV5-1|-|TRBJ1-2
TGCGCCAGCAGCTTGGAGGGACGGAGCCATGGCTACACCTTC
CASSLEGRSHGYTF
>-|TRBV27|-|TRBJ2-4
TGTGCCAGCATTCCTGACAACGCCAAAAACATTCAGTACTTC
CASIPDNAKNIQYF
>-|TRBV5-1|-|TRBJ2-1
TGCGCCAGCAGCCGTGAGCCCGACAATGAGCAGTTCTTC
CASSREPDNEQFF
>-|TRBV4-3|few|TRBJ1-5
TGCGCCAGCAGCCAAGGCGTTGGGGGTTCCTATCAGCCCCAGCATTTT
CASSQGVGGSYQPQHF
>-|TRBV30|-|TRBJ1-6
TGTGCCTGGAGTGGACAGTTTGCGCCCCTCCACTTT
CAWSGQFAPLHF
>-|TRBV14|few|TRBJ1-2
TGTGCCAGCAGCCAATCAGGAATTCATGGCTACACCTTC
CASSQSGIHGYTF
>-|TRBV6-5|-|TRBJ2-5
TGTGCCAGCGAGGACGGCCAAGAGACCCAGTACTTC
CASEDGQETQYF
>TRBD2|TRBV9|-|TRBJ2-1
TGTGCCAGCTCCTCCCCGGGACTAGCGGCCTACAATGAGCAGTTCTTC
CASSSPGLAAYNEQFF
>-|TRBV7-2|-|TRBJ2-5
TGTGCCAGCAGCTTAGCGGGTCCCCGTCGGGAGACCCAGTACTTC
CASSLAGPRRETQYF
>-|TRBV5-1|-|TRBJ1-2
TGCGCCAGCAGCTTGGGTCCGGATGGGGGCTACACCTTC
CASSLGPDGGYTF
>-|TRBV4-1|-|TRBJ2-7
TGCGCCAGCAGCCTGAGGGACGGAACCTACGAGCAGTACTTC
CASSLRDGTYEQYF
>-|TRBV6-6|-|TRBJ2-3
TGTGCCAGCAGTTCGGGGACCCTCACGGGTACGCAGTATTTT
CASSSGTLTGTQYF
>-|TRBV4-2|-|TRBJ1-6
TGTGCCAGCAGCCAAGATTCCAGTTATAATTCACCCCTCCACTTT
CASSQDSSYNSPLHF
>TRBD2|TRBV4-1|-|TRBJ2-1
TGCGCCAGCAGGGGTAGCGGGGGGTACAATGAGCAGTTCTTC
CASRGSGGYNEQFF
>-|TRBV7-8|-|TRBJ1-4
TGTGCCAGCAGCTTAGGGGGGCCAAGTAGATTTAATGAAAAACTGTTTTTT
CASSLGGPSRFNEKLFF
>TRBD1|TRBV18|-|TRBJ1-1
TGTGCCAGCTCCACACGACAGGGGGGAAATACTGAAGCTTTCTTT
CASSTRQGGNTEAFF
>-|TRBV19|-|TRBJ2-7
TGTGCCAGTAGTATGGGGTTTGACTACGAGCAGTACTTC
CASSMGFDYEQYF
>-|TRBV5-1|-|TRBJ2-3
TGCGCCAGCAGCTGGGGGGGCGCGGATACGCAGTATTTT
CASSWGGADTQYF
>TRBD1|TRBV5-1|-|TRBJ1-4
TGCGCCAGCAAATTAGTCGCCGGGACAGCTAATGAAAAACTGTTTTTT
CASKLVAGTANEKLFF
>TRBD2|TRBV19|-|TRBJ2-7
TGTGCCAGTAGCGAACTAGCGGGGGGGCCCTACGAGCAGTACTTC
CASSELAGGPYEQYF
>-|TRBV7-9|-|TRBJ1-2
TGTGCCAGCAGCTTAAGTTCCGACGGGGGCTATGGCTACACCTTC
CASSLSSDGGYGYTF
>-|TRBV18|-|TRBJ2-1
TGTGCCAGCTCCCCAGGGAAGTCCTACAATGAGCAGTTCTTC
CASSPGKSYNEQFF
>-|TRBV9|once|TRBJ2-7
TGTGCCAGCATAAGAAACGAGCAGTACTTC
CASIRNEQYF
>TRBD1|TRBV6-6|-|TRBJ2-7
TGTGCCAGCAGTTCTTGGGACAGGGGGCGATACGAGCAGTACTTC
CASSSWDRGRYEQYF
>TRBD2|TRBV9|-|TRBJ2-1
TGTGCCAGCAGCCTGAAGGCGGGGGGGCGGAATGAGCAGTTCTTC
CASSLKAGGRNEQFF